The 15 T cell receptor beta chains listed next were all sequenced from one sample in a study of siplizumab effects on memory and regulatory T cells. The assay was immunoSEQ multiplex PCR, and TCRdb's table has in-frame clones only and misses some. The data contain fewer than 120,000 clones, just under 95% of them seen just once; the ten biggest clones take up 1% to 1.5%. Sequencing was performed on CD4+ T cells sorted from blood. The receptors shown here come from a human donor in good health.

The chain has TRBV5-1 and TRBJ1-4; D is ambiguous. The germline V gene has CDR1 SGHRS and CDR2 YFSETQ. Trimming left V 5 bases short and J 0 bases short, with 8 bases between. CDR3 size: 14 residues. The CDR3 protein is CASRETATNEKLFF. CDR3 nucleotide sequence: TGCGCCAGCAGAGAGACTGCAACTAATGAAAAACTGTTTTTT. Combining the CDR3 with reference TRBV5-1 and TRBJ1-4 gives the whole variable domain KAGVTQTPRYLIKTRGQQVTLSCSPISGHRSVSWYQQTPGQGLQFLFEYFSETQRNKGNFPGRFSGRQFSNSRSEMNVSTLELGDSALYLCASRETATNEKLFFGSGTQLSVL.

The J gene is TRBJ2-5, the V gene TRBV7-9; D is perhaps TRBD1 or TRBD2 (5 bases each). In germline, CDR1 is SEHNR, CDR2 FQNEAQ (reference sequence). The CDR3 is 15 residues long. Trimming took 5 bases from V and 2 from J, leaving 15 bases between them. The CDR3 protein is CASSHFRGQQETQYF. The CDR3 region has the DNA TGTGCCAGCAGCCATTTTCGGGGCCAACAAGAGACCCAGTACTTC.

The chain combines TRBV29-1 with TRBJ2-5, with a tentative D call TRBD2 (5 bases). The CDR3 sequence is 14 residues long. Germline CDR1 is SQVTM and CDR2 is ANQGSEA. The V gene lost 6 bases and the J gene lost 4 bases, with 18 bases spanning the gap. The CDR3 DNA sequence: TGCAGCGTGACTAAGGCCTTGGGGAGAGAGACCCAGTACTTC. Translated, it gives CSVTKALGRETQYF. The full variable domain, in which reference TRBV29-1 and TRBJ2-5 provide the parts outside the CDR3, is SAVISQKPSRDICQRGTSLTIQCQVDSQVTMMFWYRQQPGQSLTLIATANQGSEATYESGFVIDKFPISRPNLTFSTLTVSNMSPEDSSIYLCSVTKALGRETQYFGPGTRLLVL.

The rearrangement joins TRBV19 to TRBJ2-3; weak D call: TRBD1 (6 bases). The V gene's germline CDR1 is LNHDA and CDR2 SQIVND (reference sequence). CDR3 size: 14 residues. V lost 1 base, J lost 4 bases, and 9 bases lay in between. The CDR3 spells CASSIGGHADTQYF. The CDR3 coding sequence is TGTGCCAGTAGTATAGGGGGGCACGCAGATACGCAGTATTTT.

The chain recombines TRBV29-1 with TRBJ1-4; the match to TRBD1 covers 8 bases. Germline V gene lookup returns CDR1 SQVTM and CDR2 ANQGSEA. This CDR3 is built from 14 residues. V was pared by 5 bases and J by 4 bases, with 6 bases of the junction left unmatched. The CDR3: CSVRTGNNNEKLFF. DNA for the CDR3: TGCAGCGTTAGGACAGGGAATAATAATGAAAAACTGTTTTTT.

The chain couples TRBV10-3 to TRBJ2-2, with D perhaps TRBD1 (5 bases). Per the germline V gene, CDR1 is ENHRY and CDR2 is SYGVKD. The ends were cut back, 3 bases at V and 3 bases at J, with 8 bases in the middle. The CDR3 sequence is 14 residues long. CDR3 amino acids: CAISDPGYTGELFF. CDR3 DNA: TGTGCCATCAGTGATCCAGGGTACACCGGGGAGCTGTTTTTT.

The chain links TRBV7-9 to TRBJ1-1; D might be TRBD1 (6 bases). Germline V gene lookup returns CDR1 SEHNR and CDR2 FQNEAQ (reference sequence). V was cut by 5 bases and J by 5 bases, with 15 bases left in between. The CDR3 is 14 residues long. The CDR3 nucleotides are TGTGCCAGCAGCCAACAGGGTGGATTAACTGAAGCTTTCTTT. Translating it yields CASSQQGGLTEAFF. Together with reference TRBV7-9 and TRBJ1-1, the CDR3 gives the full variable domain: DTGVSQNPRHKITKRGQNVTFRCDPISEHNRLYWYRQTLGQGPEFLTYFQNEAQLEKSRLLSDRFSAERPKGSFSTLEIQRTEQGDSAMYLCASSQQGGLTEAFFGQGTRLTVV.

The V and J genes are TRBV10-2 and TRBJ2-1; 11 nucleotides align to TRBD2. Germline CDR1 is WSHSY and CDR2 is SAAADI. The CDR3 has 18 amino acids. With V trimmed by 2 bases and J by 4 bases, 10 bases remained unmatched. The CDR3 DNA sequence: TGCGCCAGCAGTGAGGGGCTAGCGGGAGGCCGAAAGTACAATGAGCAGTTCTTC. Translation: CASSEGLAGGRKYNEQFF.

The chain uses TRBV5-4 and TRBJ1-2; a possible D gene is TRBD1 (5 bases). Trimming pared 1 base from V and 8 bases from J, leaving 12 bases between. The CDR3 loop spans 13 amino acids. Per the germline V gene, CDR1 is SGHNT and CDR2 is YYREEE (reference sequence). The CDR3 DNA follows: TGTGCCAGCAGCTTGACTCCAGGGCGGGGCTACACCTTC. It codes for CASSLTPGRGYTF.

The V call is TRBV7-9, the J call TRBJ2-7; D is perhaps TRBD2 (6 bases). Germline assignment: CDR1 SEHNR and CDR2 FQNEAQ (reference sequence). This CDR3 region has 16 residues. V gave up 0 bases and J gave up 0 bases, with 12 bases separating them. Here the CDR3 DNA reads TGTGCCAGCAGCTTAGCGCCGGACTATAACTCCTACGAGCAGTACTTC. It translates to CASSLAPDYNSYEQYF.

The chain recombines TRBV30 with TRBJ2-3, with a possible D match to TRBD2 (7 bases). The CDR3 spans 16 residues. Germline CDR1 is GTSNPN and CDR2 is SVGIG (reference sequence). Trimming left V 4 bases short and J 6 bases short, with 23 bases between. The CDR3 here is CAWKGRLRGTRDTQYF. CDR3 DNA sequence: TGTGCCTGGAAAGGTCGCTTGCGGGGGACAAGGGATACGCAGTATTTT.

The rearrangement links TRBV10-2 to TRBJ2-1; D might be TRBD2 (5 bases). Trimming cost V 6 bases and J 7 bases, with 22 bases left between them. The CDR3 sequence is 16 residues long. CDR1 is WSHSY and CDR2 is SAAADI in the germline V gene. The CDR3 reads CASSEPGSKRRNEQFF. The CDR3 DNA reads as TGCGCCAGCAGCGAACCGGGATCCAAACGAAGGAATGAGCAGTTCTTC.

The J gene is TRBJ1-2, the V gene TRBV6-5, with 7 bases matching TRBD1. CDR1 is MNHEY, CDR2 SVGAGI, per germline. The CDR3 contains 14 residues. Losses at the gene ends were 4 bases for V and 8 bases for J; bases not matched to a gene: 10. This CDR3 is CASSSPKGAGGYTF. CDR3 coding DNA: TGTGCCAGCAGTTCCCCGAAGGGGGCTGGAGGCTACACCTTC.

The rearrangement uses TRBV4-2 and TRBJ1-5; D remains ambiguous. Germline CDR1 and CDR2: LGHNA and YNFKEQ. This CDR3 region has 17 residues. V was trimmed by 4 bases and J by 5 bases, leaving 21 bases between them. The CDR3 coding sequence is TGTGCCAGCAGCCTGAGACGCTCGAATTACGACGATCAGCCCCAGCATTTT. It codes for CASSLRRSNYDDQPQHF.

This rearrangement joins TRBV2 to TRBJ1-1; D perhaps matches TRBD1 (6 bases). The CDR3 is 16 amino acids. Germline CDR1 reads SNHLY; CDR2 reads FYNNEI. Trimming took 5 bases from V and 0 from J, leaving 16 bases between them. As DNA, the CDR3 is TGTGCCAGCAGTTCCGGGGCCAAGGGGGTGAACACTGAAGCTTTCTTT. It codes for CASSSGAKGVNTEAFF.